The rows below give T cell receptor beta chains drawn from one sample of a study of blood T cell repertoires in COVID-19. The assay was immunoSEQ multiplex PCR, and TCRdb's table has in-frame clones only and misses some. The sample shows 250,000 or so clones, around 90% of them seen only once. Material for sequencing was PBMCs or T cells enriched from blood (not recorded which). These receptors originate from a woman aged 25 to 45 who had been exposed to COVID-19. CDR3s include the opening cysteine and the closing phenylalanine or tryptophan. The order of the fields is clone size, J gene, V gene, D gene, CDR3 DNA, CDR3 protein. The D gene is left open where the match is weak. Clone size is not always given. Where it is, it says once, few, many or a class for expanded clones.

>.|TRBJ2-4|TRBV5-6|.
TGTGCCAGCAGCCACGAAGGACAGAAAAACATTCAGTACTTC
CASSHEGQKNIQYF
>.|TRBJ1-5|TRBV10-2|TRBD1
TGCGCCAGCAGTGAAACGGACAGGGGCAATCAGCCCCAGCATTTT
CASSETDRGNQPQHF
>.|TRBJ2-2|TRBV6-5|TRBD2
TGTGCCAGCGGGCGGGAGGAATCCGGGGAGCTGTTTTTT
CASGREESGELFF
>.|TRBJ2-1|TRBV24-1|.
TGTGCCACCAGTTCTCCTTCGGATGAGCAGTTCTTC
CATSSPSDEQFF
>.|TRBJ1-6|TRBV21-1|.
TGTGCCACAGGAGACAGGGGGCCTTCACCCCTCCACTTT
CATGDRGPSPLHF
>.|TRBJ2-2|TRBV20-1|.
TGCAGTGCTAGTAGTGGCCCCGAAAACGGGGCCGGGGAGCTGTTTTTT
CSASSGPENGAGELFF
>.|TRBJ1-2|TRBV29-1|.
TGCAGCGTTGCACAGATTTATGGCTACACCTTC
CSVAQIYGYTF
>once|TRBJ2-7|TRBV5-1|TRBD2
TGCGCCAGCAGCTTTTTAGCGGGAGACAACTACGAGCAGTACTTC
CASSFLAGDNYEQYF
>.|TRBJ2-7|TRBV28|TRBD2
TGTGCCAGCAGTTTGCTAGGGACTAGCTCCTACGAGCAGTACTTC
CASSLLGTSSYEQYF
>.|TRBJ2-5|TRBV3-1/TRBV3-2|TRBD1
TGTGCCAGCAGCCAATCTGCTGTGACAGGGTGGGGGACCCAGTACTTC
CASSQSAVTGWGTQYF
>.|TRBJ1-1|TRBV6-5|TRBD1
TGTGCCAGCAGCATCAGGACAGGACAGAACACTGAAGCTTTCTTT
CASSIRTGQNTEAFF
>.|TRBJ1-1|TRBV6-1|.
TGTGCCAGCAGTGAACTGACAAGATTGAACACTGAAGCTTTCTTT
CASSELTRLNTEAFF
>.|TRBJ2-7|TRBV11-2|TRBD1
TGTGCCAGCAGCTTCGGGACAGGGCCCTACGAGCAGTACTTC
CASSFGTGPYEQYF
>.|TRBJ1-5|TRBV27|TRBD1
TGTGCCAGCAGTTTCACTCGGACAGGGGGTCAGCCCCAGCATTTT
CASSFTRTGGQPQHF
>.|TRBJ2-1|TRBV10-2|.
TGCGCCAGCAGCCAGCCTCGACTAGGGAATGAGCAGTTCTTC
CASSQPRLGNEQFF
>.|TRBJ1-1|TRBV6-5|TRBD1
TGTGCCAGCAGACCAGGGGGGTCAGGGATCACTGAAGCTTTCTTT
CASRPGGSGITEAFF
>.|TRBJ1-1|TRBV11-3|.
TGTGCCAGCAGCCGAGGCCTGCGGGCGGGCAGAGAAGCTTTCTTT
CASSRGLRAGREAFF